This TCR beta chain is from a study of CD8 T cells in Susac syndrome. Sequencing of TCR beta, carried out with a high-throughput approach, was applied to CD8+ and CD4+ T cells from the blood. This clonotype was counted once. With 0 bases removed from V and 11 bases from J, the gap between germline ends came to 10 bases. CDR1 is GTSNPN, CDR2 SVGIG, per germline (reference sequence). This CDR3 has 11 residues. RNA amounts of roughly 0.5 to 1 ug underwent reverse transcription with random hexamers. MiXCR was run by TCRdb on the immunoSEQ multiplex PCR reads, yielding one entry per CDR3 protein. The sample consists of tens of thousands of distinct CDR3 sequences, about 96% of them appearing once.

Sequenced input: CD8+ T cells from PBMCs. The origin of this receptor is a human donor with Susac syndrome. V usage is TRBV30 and J usage is TRBJ1-1; D gene ambiguous. The CDR3 bases are TGTGCCTGGAGTGTCGACTCGGCGGCTTTCTTT. Amino acids: CAWSVDSAAFF.